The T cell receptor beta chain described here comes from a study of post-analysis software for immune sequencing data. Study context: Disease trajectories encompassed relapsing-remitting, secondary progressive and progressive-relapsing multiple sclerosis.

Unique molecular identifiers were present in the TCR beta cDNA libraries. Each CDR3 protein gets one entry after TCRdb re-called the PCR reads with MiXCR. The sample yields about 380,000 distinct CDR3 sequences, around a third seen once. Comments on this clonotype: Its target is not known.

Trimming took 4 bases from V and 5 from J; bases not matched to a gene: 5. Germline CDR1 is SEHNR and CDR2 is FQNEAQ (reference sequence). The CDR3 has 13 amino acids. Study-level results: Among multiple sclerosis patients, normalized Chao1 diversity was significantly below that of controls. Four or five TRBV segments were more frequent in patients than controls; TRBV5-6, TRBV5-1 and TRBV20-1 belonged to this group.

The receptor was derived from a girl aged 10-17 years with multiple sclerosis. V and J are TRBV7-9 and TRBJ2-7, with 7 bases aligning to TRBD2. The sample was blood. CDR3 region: CASSYLLAHEQYF. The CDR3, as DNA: TGTGCCAGCAGCTATTTACTAGCGCACGAGCAGTACTTC.